One and the same sample provided the 12 T cell receptor beta chains below, sequenced in a study of CD8+ T cells in alopecia areata. Reverse transcription of extracted RNA yielded cDNA, which provided the sequencing template. Measured with immunoSEQ multiplex PCR; TCRdb has only the in-frame clones, and not every one. The table includes 150,000 to 200,000 clones, around three fifths detected once. Sequenced here: CD4+ T cells sorted from blood, sampled at week 0. The receptors originated from a human donor with alopecia areata.

The chain employs TRBV23-1 and TRBJ1-4; D ambiguous. TRBV23-1 is reported as an ORF; its role is uncertain. Trimming took off 5 bases at V and 3 bases at J, with 19 bases between the two ends. The CDR3 loop spans 17 amino acids. This CDR3 reads CASSRDIKYGSNEKLFF. CDR3 bases: TGCGCCAGCAGTAGAGATATTAAGTACGGATCTAATGAAAAACTGTTTTTT.

Details on this clone: A junction end diverges from the germline sequence, so it may reflect a read error. The rearrangement links TRBV10-3 to TRBJ2-1, with D unresolved. CDR3 length equals 16 residues. Looked up from germline, CDR1 is ENHRY and CDR2 is SYGVKD. The CDR3 loop is CASSYEGSSSYNEQFF. The CDR3, as DNA: TGTGCCAGCAGTTACGAAGGGTCGAGCTCCTACAATGAGCAGTTCTTC.

The chain joins TRBV5-1 to TRBJ2-2, with 8 bases fitting TRBD1. Germline CDR1 and CDR2: SGHRS and YFSETQ. The CDR3 spans 15 residues. Trimming cost V 4 bases and J 6 bases; bases outside gene matches: 8. The chain's CDR3 is CASSPRDRRAGELFF. For the CDR3, the DNA is TGCGCCAGCAGCCCCCGGGACAGGCGGGCCGGGGAGCTGTTTTTT.

This clone has a single count. This chain connects TRBV11-3 to TRBJ2-2; 8 nucleotides line up with TRBD2. Trimming removed 7 bases from V and 1 base from J; junction bases left unmatched: 2. The germline CDR1 and CDR2 sequences are SGHNT and YENEEA. This CDR3 region has 14 residues. CDR3 DNA: TGTGCCAGCACCGCGGGGGGGAACACCGGGGAGCTGTTTTTT. It encodes CASTAGGNTGELFF.

This clone occurred a few times. V is TRBV4-1 and J is TRBJ2-7; 13 bases line up with TRBD2. From germline, CDR1 is MGHRA and CDR2 YSYEKL. The CDR3 contains 17 residues. The V and J ends lost 1 base and 4 bases, in that order; junction bases with no gene match: 7. DNA of the CDR3: TGCGCCAGCAGCCAAGTCCTCGGGACTAGCGGGGTTTACGAGCAGTACTTC. The encoded protein is CASSQVLGTSGVYEQYF.

This chain links TRBV29-1 with TRBJ1-2; D is unresolved. Trimming left V 4 bases short and J 0 bases short, with 12 bases between. This CDR3 contains 14 residues. Germline V gives CDR1 SQVTM, CDR2 ANQGSEA. CDR3: CSVAVFATNYGYTF. The CDR3 coding sequence is TGCAGCGTTGCGGTCTTTGCAACTAACTATGGCTACACCTTC.

The rearrangement uses TRBV15 and TRBJ2-1; 8 bases match TRBD1. CDR1 is LNHNV, CDR2 YYDKDF, per germline (reference sequence). This CDR3 has 14 amino acids. The J segment lost 5 bases and the V segment lost 5 bases, leaving 5 bases of the junction unmatched. The CDR3 DNA reads TGTGCCACCAGCCCGGGGGACAGGCACAATGAGCAGTTCTTC. Translated: CATSPGDRHNEQFF. The full variable domain, its missing parts supplied by reference TRBV15 and TRBJ2-1, is DAMVIQNPRYQVTQFGKPVTLSCSQTLNHNVMYWYQQKSSQAPKLLFHYYDKDFNNEADTPDNFQSRRPNTSFCFLDIRSPGLGDTAMYLCATSPGDRHNEQFFGPGTRLTVL.

The rearrangement joins TRBV6-1 to TRBJ1-2, with a weak D call TRBD1 (5 bases). V was trimmed by 5 bases and J by 7 bases, leaving 8 bases between them. The germline CDR1 and CDR2 sequences are MNHNS and SASEGT. This CDR3 spans 11 amino acids. This CDR3 reads CASSWGRGYTF. CDR3 in DNA: TGTGCCAGCAGTTGGGGCCGTGGCTACACCTTC.

The CDR3 DNA reads as TGCGCCAGCAGCAGGGAGCTACAGAGATCGAACACTGAAGCTTTCTTT. It specifies CASSRELQRSNTEAFF. The chain joins TRBV5-1 to TRBJ1-1; D gene uncertain. CDR3 size: 16 residues. Between the trimmed V and J ends, which lost 4 bases and 1 base, there was a span of 17 bases. Looked up from germline, CDR1 is SGHRS and CDR2 is YFSETQ. Full variable domain (remainder filled in from reference TRBV5-1 and TRBJ1-1): KAGVTQTPRYLIKTRGQQVTLSCSPISGHRSVSWYQQTPGQGLQFLFEYFSETQRNKGNFPGRFSGRQFSNSRSEMNVSTLELGDSALYLCASSRELQRSNTEAFFGQGTRLTVV.

This clone was counted once. The chain has TRBV29-1 and TRBJ2-6; D perhaps matches TRBD1 (6 bases). This CDR3 is built from 14 residues. From germline, CDR1 is SQVTM and CDR2 ANQGSEA. The V and J ends lost 7 bases and 2 bases respectively, with 12 bases between them. CDR3 region: CSALAGAGANVLTF. CDR3 in DNA: TGCAGCGCCCTAGCAGGGGCTGGGGCCAACGTCCTGACTTTC.

This clone came up a few times. The J gene is TRBJ2-3, the V gene TRBV30, with a weak D call TRBD2 (6 bases). Germline V CDR1 and CDR2: GTSNPN, SVGIG (reference sequence). This CDR3 is 12 amino acids long. Trimming pared 5 bases from V and 5 bases from J, leaving 11 bases between. CDR3 nucleotides: TGTGCCTGGGGGATCGGGGGAGATACGCAGTATTTT. It translates to CAWGIGGDTQYF.

The chain joins TRBV30 to TRBJ2-3; the D is unclear. The V end lost 3 bases, the J end lost 6 bases, and 7 bases lay between the germline ends. The CDR3 covers 11 residues. CDR1 and CDR2 from the germline V gene are GTSNPN and SVGIG (reference sequence). In DNA form, the CDR3 reads TGTGCCTGGAGGAGGCGGGATACGCAGTATTTT. Translated: CAWRRRDTQYF. The full variable domain, completed using reference TRBV30 and TRBJ2-3, is SQTIHQWPATLVQPVGSPLSLECTVEGTSNPNLYWYRQAAGRGLQLLFYSVGIGQISSEVPQNLSASRPQDRQFILSSKKLLLSDSGFYLCAWRRRDTQYFGPGTRLTVL.